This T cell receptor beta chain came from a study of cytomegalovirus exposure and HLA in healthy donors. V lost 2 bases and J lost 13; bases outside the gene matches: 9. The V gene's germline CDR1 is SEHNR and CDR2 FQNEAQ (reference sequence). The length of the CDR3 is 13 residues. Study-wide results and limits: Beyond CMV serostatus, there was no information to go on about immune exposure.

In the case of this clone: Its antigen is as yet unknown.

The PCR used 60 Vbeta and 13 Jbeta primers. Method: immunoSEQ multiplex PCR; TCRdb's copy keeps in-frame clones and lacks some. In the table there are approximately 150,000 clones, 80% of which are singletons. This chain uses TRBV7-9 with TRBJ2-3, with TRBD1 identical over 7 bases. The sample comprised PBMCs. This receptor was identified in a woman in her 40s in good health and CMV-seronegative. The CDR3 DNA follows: TGTGCCAGCAGCTTAAATTCAGGGGGATGGAAGTATTTT. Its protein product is CASSLNSGGWKYF. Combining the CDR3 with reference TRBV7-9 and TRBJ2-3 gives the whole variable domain DTGVSQNPRHKITKRGQNVTFRCDPISEHNRLYWYRQTLGQGPEFLTYFQNEAQLEKSRLLSDRFSAERPKGSFSTLEIQRTEQGDSAMYLCASSLNSGGWKYFGPGTRLTVL.